A single T cell receptor beta chain is shown here with its context. Its antigen remains unidentified. This entry belongs to a study of blood T cells in healthy people across ages. Study overall: The template switching approach captured approximately one barcoded beta molecule for every two T cells. General study results and limits: Diversity figures based on one million T cells were deemed too low.

It was with a sample-barcoded 5' primer and a J-beta primer mix that a second PCR of roughly 6 to 12 cycles was run. Sequencing of every sample gave 2.5 million or more CDR3-containing paired-end reads. One entry per CDR3 protein results from TCRdb running MiXCR on the 5' RACE reads. The profile shows roughly 900,000 distinct CDR3 sequences, 48% of them singletons. CDR3 length: 14 residues. Trimming cost V 4 bases and J 6 bases, with 14 bases left between them. CDR1 is MNHEY and CDR2 is SMNVEV in the germline V gene (reference sequence). With each sample, at least 6 micrograms of total RNA were extracted.

This clonotype was sampled from a man aged 30 to 45 in good health. The material sequenced was blood. V gene TRBV27 combines with J gene TRBJ2-3; possible D gene TRBD1, 6 bases. As DNA, the CDR3 is TGTGCCAGCAGTTCTCCCTCAGGGGCCGATACGCAGTATTTT. The encoded protein is CASSSPSGADTQYF.